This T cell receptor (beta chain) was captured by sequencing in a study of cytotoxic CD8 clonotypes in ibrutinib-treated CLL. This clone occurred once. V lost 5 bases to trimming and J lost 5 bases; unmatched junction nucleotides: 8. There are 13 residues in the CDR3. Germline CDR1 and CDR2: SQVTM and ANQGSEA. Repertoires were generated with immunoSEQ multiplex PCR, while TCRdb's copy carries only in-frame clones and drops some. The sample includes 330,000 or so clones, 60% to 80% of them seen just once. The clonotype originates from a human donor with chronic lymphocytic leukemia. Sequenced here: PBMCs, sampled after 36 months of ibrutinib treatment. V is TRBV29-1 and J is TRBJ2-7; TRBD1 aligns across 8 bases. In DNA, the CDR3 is TGCAGCGTTCCGGGACTCAGGGGGCACGAGCAGTACTTC. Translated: CSVPGLRGHEQYF.